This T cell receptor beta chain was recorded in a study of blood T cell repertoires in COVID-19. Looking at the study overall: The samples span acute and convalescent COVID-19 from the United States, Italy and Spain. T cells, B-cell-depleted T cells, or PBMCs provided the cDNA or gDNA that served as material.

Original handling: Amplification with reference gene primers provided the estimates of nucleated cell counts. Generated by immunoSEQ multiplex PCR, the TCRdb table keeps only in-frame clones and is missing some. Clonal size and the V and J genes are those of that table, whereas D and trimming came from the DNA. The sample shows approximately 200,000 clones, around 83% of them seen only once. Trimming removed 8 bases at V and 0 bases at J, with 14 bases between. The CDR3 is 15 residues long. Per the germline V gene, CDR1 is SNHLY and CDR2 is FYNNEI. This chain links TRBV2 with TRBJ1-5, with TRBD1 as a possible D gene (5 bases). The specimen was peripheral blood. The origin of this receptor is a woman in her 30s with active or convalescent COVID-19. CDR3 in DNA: TGTGCCAGCCGCGGGGGGGATCATAGCAATCAGCCCCAGCATTTT. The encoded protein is CASRGGDHSNQPQHF.